The present T cell receptor beta chain was sequenced within a study of blood T cell repertoires in COVID-19. On the study more broadly: Sites across the United States, Italy and Spain contributed samples from acute and convalescent COVID-19. Sources were T cells, B-cell-depleted T cells, or PBMCs; the material itself was cDNA or gDNA.

This clone was seen only a few times. The J segment lost 4 bases and the V segment lost 2 bases, leaving 3 bases of the junction unmatched. Germline V CDR1 and CDR2: SGDLS, YYNGEE. The CDR3 is 14 residues long. The cohort comprised adults aged roughly 18 to 95 years residing in approximately 22 US areas. The assay was immunoSEQ multiplex PCR, and TCRdb's table has in-frame clones only and misses some. The data show 120,000 to 150,000 clones, 70% to 90% seen once. This clonotype was obtained from a woman in her twenties or thirties with acute COVID-19. J is TRBJ2-1 and V is TRBV9; 7 bases are shared with TRBD1. The sequencing sample was made of PBMCs or T cells enriched from blood (not recorded which). CDR3 sequence: CASSVRDSYNEQFF. As DNA, the CDR3 is TGTGCCAGCAGCGTCCGGGACAGTTACAATGAGCAGTTCTTC.